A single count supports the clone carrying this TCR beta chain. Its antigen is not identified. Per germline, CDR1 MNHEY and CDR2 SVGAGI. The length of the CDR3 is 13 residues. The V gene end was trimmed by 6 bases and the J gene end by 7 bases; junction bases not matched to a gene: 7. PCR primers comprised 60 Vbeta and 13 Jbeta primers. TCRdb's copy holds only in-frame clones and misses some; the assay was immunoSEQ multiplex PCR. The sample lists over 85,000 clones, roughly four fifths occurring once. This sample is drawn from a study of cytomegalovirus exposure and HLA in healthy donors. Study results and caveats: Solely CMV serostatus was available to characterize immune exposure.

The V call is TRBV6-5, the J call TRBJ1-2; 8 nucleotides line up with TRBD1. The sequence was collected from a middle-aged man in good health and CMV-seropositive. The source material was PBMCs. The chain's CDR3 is CASRVQGEVGYTF. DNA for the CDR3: TGTGCCAGCAGGGTACAGGGGGAAGTTGGCTACACCTTC.